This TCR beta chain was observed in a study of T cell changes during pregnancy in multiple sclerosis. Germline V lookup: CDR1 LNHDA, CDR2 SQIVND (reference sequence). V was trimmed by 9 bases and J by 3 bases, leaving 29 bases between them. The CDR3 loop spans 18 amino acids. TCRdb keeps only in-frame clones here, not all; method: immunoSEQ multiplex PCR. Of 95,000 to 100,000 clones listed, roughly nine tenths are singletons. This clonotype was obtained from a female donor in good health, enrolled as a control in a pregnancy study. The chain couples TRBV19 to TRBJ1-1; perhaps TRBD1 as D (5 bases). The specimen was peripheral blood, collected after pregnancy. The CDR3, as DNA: TGTGCCAGCTCAGCAAACGGTCGGGCCCTTACAGGAGACACTGAAGCTTTCTTT. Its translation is CASSANGRALTGDTEAFF.